Each of the 28 T cell receptor beta chains below was sequenced from the same sample in a study of T cells after yellow fever vaccination. One entry per CDR3 protein, called by TCRdb with MiXCR from the 5' RACE reads. Among approximately 69,000 distinct CDR3 sequences listed, approximately 6.2% were seen once. The sequencing used CD4+ T cells sorted from PBMCs, collected more than 14 days after the first yellow fever vaccination. Receptors originate from a man between 18 and 35 years old who received the YFV17D yellow fever vaccine.

This clonotype was recorded at least ten times. This chain uses TRBV5-1 with TRBJ1-2; 8 nucleotides agree with TRBD1. The J segment lost 3 bases and the V segment lost 5 bases, leaving 3 bases of the junction unmatched. Germline CDR1 and CDR2: SGHRS and YFSETQ. CDR3 size: 13 residues. The CDR3 DNA follows: TGCGCCAGCAGTCACAGGGGGTACTATGGCTACACCTTC. Protein: CASSHRGYYGYTF.

This clonotype was detected many times. This chain links TRBV20-1 with TRBJ2-3, with TRBD2 identical over 7 bases. Losses at the gene ends were 4 bases for V and 4 bases for J; bases not matched to a gene: 8. CDR3 length: 14 residues. Germline V gives CDR1 DFQATT, CDR2 SNEGSKA (reference sequence). The CDR3 coding sequence is TGCAGTGCTATCGTCCAAGCGGGGTCAGATACGCAGTATTTT. Its protein product is CSAIVQAGSDTQYF.

There are many counts of this clonotype. J is TRBJ2-1 and V is TRBV5-1; tentative D call: TRBD2 (10 bases). The CDR3 sequence is 15 residues long. The ends were cut back, 4 bases at V and 7 bases at J, with 18 bases in the middle. Germline loops: CDR1 SGHRS, CDR2 YFSETQ. CDR3 residues: CASSQRGGTGNEQFF. The CDR3 coding sequence is TGCGCCAGCAGCCAGCGGGGGGGGACAGGGAATGAGCAGTTCTTC.

There are many counts of this clonotype. The chain couples TRBV20-1 to TRBJ2-1, with TRBD1 matching over 7 bases. Per germline, CDR1 DFQATT and CDR2 SNEGSKA (reference sequence). The junction had 8 bases not matched to a gene; V was cut back by 3 bases and J by 3 bases. The CDR3 loop spans 15 amino acids. The CDR3 DNA is TGCAGTGCTAGGGCGACAGGGCTACGCTACAATGAGCAGTTCTTC. This codes for CSARATGLRYNEQFF.

This clonotype was detected many times. The gene calls are TRBV5-6 and TRBJ2-3, with 9 bases fitting TRBD1. Germline V gene data show CDR1 as SGHDT and CDR2 as YYEEEE. The CDR3 has 16 residues. Trimming took 0 bases from V and 7 from J; bases not matched to a gene: 9. CDR3 DNA: TGTGCCAGCAGCTTGGAACGACAGGGGGGTGTACATACGCAGTATTTT. As protein: CASSLERQGGVHTQYF.

Comments on this clonotype: The junction and the germline gene differ at one end; a read error may be behind it. V usage is TRBV5-1 and J usage is TRBJ1-1; possible D gene TRBD1, 6 bases. The CDR3 length is 13 residues. The germline V gene has CDR1 SGHRS and CDR2 YFSETQ. CDR3 residues: CASGLAGAAEAFF. The CDR3 DNA reads as TGCGCCAGCGGCTTGGCGGGGGCTGCTGAAGCTTTCTTT.

This clonotype showed up many times. This chain connects TRBV7-6 to TRBJ2-1; TRBD2 matches at 8 bases. CDR3 size: 15 residues. The J segment lost 5 bases and the V segment lost 5 bases, leaving 8 bases of the junction unmatched. In germline, CDR1 is SGHVS, CDR2 FNYEAQ. The CDR3 DNA follows: TGTGCCAGCAGCCCGGCGGGGGGCGACCACAATGAGCAGTTCTTC. It is translated as CASSPAGGDHNEQFF.

This clonotype occurred many times. The chain uses TRBV20-1 and TRBJ1-3; D gene uncertain. CDR1 is DFQATT, CDR2 SNEGSKA, per germline (reference sequence). The ends were cut back, 1 base at V and 0 bases at J, with 10 bases in the middle. The CDR3 runs 15 residues. CDR3 nucleotide sequence: TGCAGTGCTAGAGGGCCTGCTAACTCTGGAAACACCATATATTTT. Protein product: CSARGPANSGNTIYF.

This clonotype was seen many times. The chain carries TRBV7-2 and TRBJ2-7; 9 bases fit TRBD2. V was pared by 0 bases and J by 6 bases, with 6 bases of the junction left unmatched. The CDR3 is 15 amino acids. Germline V gene lookup returns CDR1 SGHTA and CDR2 FQGNSA. The CDR3 DNA follows: TGTGCCAGCAGCTTAGCGGCTAGCGGGACATCCGAGCAGTACTTC. This translates into CASSLAASGTSEQYF. The full variable domain, completed using reference TRBV7-2 and TRBJ2-7, is GAGVSQSPSNKVTEKGKDVELRCDPISGHTALYWYRQSLGQGLEFLIYFQGNSAPDKSGLPSDRFSAERTGGSVSTLTIQRTQQEDSAVYLCASSLAASGTSEQYFGPGTRLTVT.

The sample holds many counts of this clonotype. The rearrangement links TRBV6-1 to TRBJ1-6, with D possibly being TRBD1 (6 bases). Germline V lookup: CDR1 MNHNS, CDR2 SASEGT. Trimming took 6 bases from V and 10 from J, leaving 13 bases between them. This CDR3 spans 13 amino acids. Here the CDR3 reads CASSSGERSPLHF. In DNA form, the CDR3 reads TGTGCCAGCAGCTCAGGGGAAAGGTCACCCCTCCACTTT.

This clonotype showed up many times. The rearrangement links TRBV9 to TRBJ2-3, with 8 bases identical to TRBD2. The junction had 7 bases not matched to a gene; V was cut back by 3 bases and J by 4 bases. This CDR3 contains 15 residues. Per the germline V gene, CDR1 is SGDLS and CDR2 is YYNGEE. The CDR3 reads CASSAGTSPPDTQYF. The CDR3 coding sequence is TGTGCCAGCAGCGCCGGGACTAGTCCCCCAGATACGCAGTATTTT.

This clonotype was seen repeatedly, ten times or more. The chain recombines TRBV6-6 with TRBJ1-2; D is unclear. The CDR3 spans 13 residues. V gave up 2 bases and J gave up 8 bases, with 12 bases separating them. Germline assignment: CDR1 MNHNY and CDR2 SVGAGI (reference sequence). The CDR3 DNA sequence: TGTGCCAGCAGTTACACGTCAACGGGAGGCTACACCTTC. It codes for CASSYTSTGGYTF.

This clonotype showed up many times. The chain links TRBV12-3 or TRBV12-4 to TRBJ2-2; 7 bases are shared with TRBD1. The CDR3 runs to 13 residues. After removal of 7 bases from V and 7 bases from J, the junction contained 6 bases not matched to a gene. DNA of the CDR3: TGTGCCAGCACCCGACAGGGCGGCGGGGAGCTGTTTTTT. Residues: CASTRQGGGELFF.

This clonotype appeared many times. The chain combines TRBV21-1 with TRBJ2-7; TRBD1 is taken as the D call from the table, unchecked against the DNA. TRBV21-1 is designated a pseudogene. The CDR3 is 15 residues long. The CDR3 is CASSNLSDRLYEQYF. As DNA, the CDR3 is TGTGCCAGCAGCAACCTTTCTGACAGACTCTACGAGCAGTACTTC.

A remark on this clonotype: A much more abundant neighbour one base away suggests this may be a read error. J is TRBJ2-7 and V is TRBV4-3, with a weak D call TRBD2 (6 bases). The CDR3 runs to 15 residues. The germline gives CDR1 LGHNA, CDR2 YSLEER. The CDR3 sequence is CASSLRDLSSYERYF. The CDR3 DNA reads TGCGCCAGCAGCCTCCGGGACTTGAGCTCCTACGAGCGGTACTTC.

The sample holds many counts of this clonotype. The chain employs TRBV5-4 and TRBJ2-3; TRBD2 is a possible D gene (7 bases). V gave up 2 bases and J gave up 2 bases, with 15 bases separating them. This CDR3 has 16 amino acids. Germline assignment: CDR1 SGHNT and CDR2 YYREEE (reference sequence). The DNA for the CDR3 is TGTGCCAGCAGCTTATCCGGGGGGCTCAACACAGATACGCAGTATTTT. Translation gives CASSLSGGLNTDTQYF.

There are a few counts of this clonotype. The chain couples TRBV3-1 to TRBJ2-2; D is perhaps TRBD2 (6 bases). V lost 4 bases, J lost 1 base, and 13 bases lay in between. Germline V lookup: CDR1 LGHDT, CDR2 YNNKEL (reference sequence). This CDR3 is built from 16 residues. DNA of the CDR3: TGTGCCAGCAGCCTCCGGGGGACGGGGAACACCGGGGAGCTGTTTTTT. Protein: CASSLRGTGNTGELFF.

This clonotype was counted a few times. The chain links TRBV4-2 to TRBJ2-1, with 8 bases aligning to TRBD2. The V and J ends lost 4 bases and 4 bases, in that order; junction bases with no gene match: 6. CDR3 length: 15 residues. Per the germline V gene, CDR1 is LGHNA and CDR2 is YNFKEQ. As DNA, the CDR3 is TGTGCCAGCAGCCCTTTCGCGGGGGGATACAATGAGCAGTTCTTC. It encodes CASSPFAGGYNEQFF.

This clonotype is classed as medium-sized. The V call is TRBV5-1, the J call TRBJ2-3, with 9 nucleotides matching TRBD1. V lost 1 base to trimming and J lost 3 bases; unmatched junction nucleotides: 3. Germline CDR1 and CDR2: SGHRS and YFSETQ. This CDR3 contains 15 residues. This CDR3 reads CASSLMDRGTDTQYF. CDR3 DNA sequence: TGCGCCAGCAGCTTGATGGACAGGGGAACAGATACGCAGTATTTT.

This clonotype was counted at least ten times. This chain uses TRBV18 with TRBJ1-5, with D perhaps TRBD1 (5 bases). The CDR3 consists of 15 residues. With 6 bases removed from V and 3 bases from J, the gap between germline ends came to 15 bases. Germline CDR1 reads KGHSH; CDR2 reads LQKENI. CDR3 protein: CASSSLGGINQPQHF. CDR3 coding DNA: TGTGCCAGCTCGTCCCTCGGGGGGATCAATCAGCCCCAGCATTTT.

This clonotype has a count of ten or more. The chain has TRBV7-9 and TRBJ1-1; D remains ambiguous. The length of the CDR3 is 13 residues. V shed 1 base and J shed 6 bases, with 9 bases lying between them. CDR1 and CDR2 (germline): SEHNR, FQNEAQ (reference sequence). The CDR3 protein is CASSLDGGAEAFF. CDR3 DNA: TGTGCCAGCAGCTTAGATGGAGGTGCTGAAGCTTTCTTT. Complete variable domain (other parts from reference TRBV7-9 and TRBJ1-1): DTGVSQNPRHKITKRGQNVTFRCDPISEHNRLYWYRQTLGQGPEFLTYFQNEAQLEKSRLLSDRFSAERPKGSFSTLEIQRTEQGDSAMYLCASSLDGGAEAFFGQGTRLTVV.

This clonotype appeared many times. The chain employs TRBV7-2 and TRBJ2-2; 8 positions match TRBD1. V shed 3 bases, J shed 4 bases, and the junction held 4 bases outside the gene matches. CDR1 is SGHTA and CDR2 is FQGNSA in the germline V gene. This CDR3 has 15 amino acids. CDR3 amino acids: CASSFNTGGTGELFF. The CDR3 DNA sequence: TGTGCCAGCAGCTTCAATACAGGGGGCACCGGGGAGCTGTTTTTT.

The sample holds many counts of this clonotype. V usage is TRBV28 and J usage is TRBJ2-3; maybe TRBD1 (6 bases). V was cut by 4 bases and J by 3 bases, with 8 bases left in between. CDR3 length: 13 residues. CDR1 MDHEN and CDR2 SYDVKM come from the germline V gene. The CDR3 bases are TGTGCCAGCAGTTCTACAGGGACAGATACGCAGTATTTT. This sequence encodes CASSSTGTDTQYF.

This clonotype was observed at least ten times. V and J are TRBV6-1 and TRBJ2-1, with 7 positions matching TRBD2. Germline CDR1 reads MNHNS; CDR2 reads SASEGT. The CDR3 is made up of 12 amino acids. The J segment lost 11 bases and the V segment lost 0 bases, leaving 1 base of the junction unmatched. CDR3 region: CASSEALAQQFF. The CDR3 coding sequence is TGTGCCAGCAGTGAAGCACTAGCGCAGCAGTTCTTC.

Note on this clonotype: A clone one base away is much larger, so this may be a read error. This chain connects TRBV5-1 to TRBJ2-2, with D perhaps TRBD1 or TRBD2 (5 bases each). V lost 5 bases and J lost 0, with 11 bases in between. Germline CDR1 reads SGHRS; CDR2 reads YFSETQ. CDR3 size: 15 residues. CDR3 protein: CASRHGATNTGELFF. CDR3 nucleotides: TGCGCCAGCAGACACGGGGCGACGAACACCGGGGAGCTGTTTTTT.

This clonotype was detected many times. The rearrangement links TRBV5-1 to TRBJ2-6; 7 bases line up with TRBD1. After removal of 4 bases from V and 4 bases from J, the junction contained 8 bases not matched to a gene. The CDR3 covers 16 residues. Germline CDR1 is SGHRS and CDR2 is YFSETQ. The CDR3 DNA sequence: TGCGCCAGCAGCGGTTCGACAGGGTCCGGGGCCAACGTCCTGACTTTC. Its protein product is CASSGSTGSGANVLTF.

This clonotype was counted ten times or more. V gene TRBV28 combines with J gene TRBJ2-7, with D perhaps matching TRBD1 or TRBD2 (5 bases each). Per the germline V gene, CDR1 is MDHEN and CDR2 is SYDVKM. The CDR3 is 12 amino acids. Trimming removed 6 bases at V and 3 bases at J, with 9 bases between. This chain's CDR3 is CASSRDGYEQYV. The DNA of the CDR3 is TGTGCCAGCAGCCGGGACGGCTACGAGCAGTACGTC.

The table lists this clonotype with many counts. The chain employs TRBV11-2 and TRBJ2-5, with D possibly TRBD2 on 5 matching bases. Germline-derived CDR1 and CDR2 are SGHAT and FQNNGV. V was clipped by 4 bases and J by 5 bases, with 14 bases between them. The CDR3 is 14 residues long. The CDR3 sequence is CASSSRLIRETQYF. CDR3 nucleotide sequence: TGTGCCAGCAGCTCGCGACTAATCCGTGAGACCCAGTACTTC.